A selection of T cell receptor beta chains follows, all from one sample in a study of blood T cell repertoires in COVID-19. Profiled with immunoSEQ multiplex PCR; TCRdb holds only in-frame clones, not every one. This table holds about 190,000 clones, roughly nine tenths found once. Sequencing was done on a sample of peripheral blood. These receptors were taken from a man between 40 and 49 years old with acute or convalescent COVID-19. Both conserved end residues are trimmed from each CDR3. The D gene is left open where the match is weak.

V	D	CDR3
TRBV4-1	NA	ASSQDDRPYQPQH
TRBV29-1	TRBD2	SVEASGGAGELF
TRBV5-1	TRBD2	ASSLQRGLTDTQY
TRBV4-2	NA	ASSPFPRDTGTAKNIQY
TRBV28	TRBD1	ASSWDRGPSYEQY
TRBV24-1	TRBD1	ATSDPGQGEEKLF
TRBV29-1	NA	SVDERVTGELF
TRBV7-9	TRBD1	ASSRWTGGHSNQPQH
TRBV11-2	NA	ASSPNRVMNTEAF
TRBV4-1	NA	ASSQAANGEQF
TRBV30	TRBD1	AWSAGTGKEQY
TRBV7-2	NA	ASSVDFGTDTQY
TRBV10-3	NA	AISDWLAGGGYT
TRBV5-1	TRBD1	ASGDRGYGYT
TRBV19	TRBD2	ASSPRPPGGAPPTDTQY
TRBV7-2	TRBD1	ASSARDRGGNQPQH
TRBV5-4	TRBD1	ASSRDSNYGYT
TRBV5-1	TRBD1	ASSKVAGQGTYEQY
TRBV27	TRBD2	ASNSGGANEQF
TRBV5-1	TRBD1	ASSQGGEGNQPQH
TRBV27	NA	ASSSPGRKETQY
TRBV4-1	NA	ASSQNLRGSAGELF
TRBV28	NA	ASSLTGQSNYGYT
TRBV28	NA	ASSLGVSSGNTIY
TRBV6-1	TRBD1	ASSEAGTVTYEQY
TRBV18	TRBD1	ASSRGTGFNAETQY
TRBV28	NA	ASSTTGNTEAF
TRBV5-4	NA	ASSLGAGGDNSPLH
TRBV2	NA	ASGIGDSGANVLT
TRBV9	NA	ASSVGGGAYNEQF